What follows describes a single T cell receptor beta chain. Its antigen is as yet unknown. Trimming cost V 7 bases and J 8 bases; bases outside gene matches: 10. Germline V gives CDR1 MGHDK, CDR2 SYGVNS. The CDR3 runs to 15 residues. The sample is drawn from a study of shared clonotypes between healthy human individuals. Study as a whole: With ages of 18 to 49, the donors were a couple of women and three men. Notes on the study in general: It was the few donors that limited the genetic and exposure-history diversity represented.

A split of CD4+ cells into CD45RA+ naive and CD45RA-negative memory subsets was performed. This table comes from immunoSEQ multiplex PCR, and its TCRdb copy is limited to in-frame clones, with some not included. The sample gives about 2,500,000 clones, about 92% of which show up once; about 0.13% is in the top ten. The specimen was naive CD4+ T cells sorted from blood. As for subset: CD45RA+ positively selected. V and J are TRBV25-1 and TRBJ2-1; 11 bases align to TRBD1. The receptor's source is a man aged 18-30 years in good health. DNA for the CDR3: TGTGCCAGCACCAACCCGGGACAGGGGGACGATGAGCAGTTCTTC. Its protein product is CASTNPGQGDDEQFF.